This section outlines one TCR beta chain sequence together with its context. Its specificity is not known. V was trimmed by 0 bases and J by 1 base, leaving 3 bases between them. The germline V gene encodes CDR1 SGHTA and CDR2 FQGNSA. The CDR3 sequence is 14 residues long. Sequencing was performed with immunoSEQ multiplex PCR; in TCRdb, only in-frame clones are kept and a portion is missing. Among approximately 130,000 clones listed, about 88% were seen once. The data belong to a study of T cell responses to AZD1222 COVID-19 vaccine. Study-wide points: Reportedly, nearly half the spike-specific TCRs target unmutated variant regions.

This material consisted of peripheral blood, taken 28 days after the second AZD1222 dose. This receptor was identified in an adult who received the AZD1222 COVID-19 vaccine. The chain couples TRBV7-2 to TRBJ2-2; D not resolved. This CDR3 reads CASSLAGNTGELFF. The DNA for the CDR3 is TGTGCCAGCAGCTTAGCCGGGAACACCGGGGAGCTGTTTTTT.